This T cell receptor beta chain was identified during a study of T cells expressing NK-cell markers. Study details: The TCR beta repertoires were obtained from sorted CD3+CD56+NKG2C+, CD3+CD56+NKG2C- and CD3+CD56-NKG2C+ T cells.

Comment on this clonotype: Its antigen is unidentified.

Each CDR3 protein gets one entry in TCRdb, which reprocessed the 5' RACE reads and gives no DNA. Its clone listing holds roughly 390,000 distinct CDR3 sequences. Study results and caveats: No clear determination of HCMV specificity was made for expanded NKG2C+ T cell clones.

The CDR3 consists of 19 residues. CDR1 is MNHNS, CDR2 SASEGT, per germline. This receptor was obtained from a man aged 18 to 69 in good health. The chain has TRBV6-1 and TRBJ2-1; without DNA, the TCRdb call of TRBD2 cannot be checked. Sequenced material: blood T cells: a sorted CD56 or NKG2C T cell subset, CD4+ or CD8+ T cells, or bulk PBMC T cells (not recorded which). CDR3 loop: CASSEVDIRMRAEYGEQFF.